Listed here are 2 T cell receptor beta chains from one sample, sequenced in a study of cytotoxic CD8 clonotypes in ibrutinib-treated CLL. Using immunoSEQ multiplex PCR, the repertoire was profiled, and TCRdb retains in-frame clones only, with some absent. The profile shows almost 85,000 clones, around 84% of them singletons. This specimen was PBMCs, taken before ibrutinib treatment. The receptors stem from a human donor with chronic lymphocytic leukemia.

The rearrangement uses TRBV6-5 and TRBJ2-7; 8 bases line up with TRBD2. Germline lookup yields CDR1 MNHEY and CDR2 SVGAGI. The CDR3 is 16 amino acids. With V trimmed by 0 bases and J by 5 bases, 9 bases remained unmatched. The CDR3 spells CASSYSTGLGVDEQYF. In DNA, the CDR3 is TGTGCCAGCAGTTACTCGACGGGACTAGGCGTTGACGAGCAGTACTTC.

The CDR3 DNA reads TGTGCCAGCGCCCCTTTCGTGAACACTGAAGCTTTCTTT. Translated, it gives CASAPFVNTEAFF. This sequence joins TRBV6-1 and TRBJ1-1; D is undetermined. Trimming stripped 8 bases from V and 0 bases from J, with 10 bases between. The length of the CDR3 is 13 residues. From germline, CDR1 is MNHNS and CDR2 SASEGT.